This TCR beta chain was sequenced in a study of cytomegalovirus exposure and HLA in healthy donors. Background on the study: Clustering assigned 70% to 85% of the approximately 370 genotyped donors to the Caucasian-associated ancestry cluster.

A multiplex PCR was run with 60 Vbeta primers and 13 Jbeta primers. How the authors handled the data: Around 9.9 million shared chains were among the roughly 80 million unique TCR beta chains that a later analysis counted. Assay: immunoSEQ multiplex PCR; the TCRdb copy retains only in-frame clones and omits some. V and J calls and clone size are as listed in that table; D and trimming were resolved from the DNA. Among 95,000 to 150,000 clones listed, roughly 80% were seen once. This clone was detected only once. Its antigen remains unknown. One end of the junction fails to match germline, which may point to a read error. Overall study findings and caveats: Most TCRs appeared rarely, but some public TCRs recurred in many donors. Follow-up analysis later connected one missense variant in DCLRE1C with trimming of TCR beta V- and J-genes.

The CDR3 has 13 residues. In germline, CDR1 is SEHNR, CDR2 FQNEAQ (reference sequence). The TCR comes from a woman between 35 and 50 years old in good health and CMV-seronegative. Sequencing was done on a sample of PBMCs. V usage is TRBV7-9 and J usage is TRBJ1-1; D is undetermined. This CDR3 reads CSSSLVVGAEAFF. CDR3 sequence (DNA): TGTTCCAGCAGCTTAGTCGTGGGAGCTGAAGCTTTCTTT. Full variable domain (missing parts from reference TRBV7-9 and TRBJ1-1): DTGVSQNPRHKITKRGQNVTFRCDPISEHNRLYWYRQTLGQGPEFLTYFQNEAQLEKSRLLSDRFSAERPKGSFSTLEIQRTEQGDSAMYLCSSSLVVGAEAFFGQGTRLTVV.